This record concerns one T cell receptor (beta chain) sequence. This CDR3 has 14 residues. Trimming left V 3 bases short and J 7 bases short, with 15 bases between. CDR1 is GTSNPN and CDR2 is SVGIG in the germline V gene (reference sequence). Produced via immunoSEQ multiplex PCR; TCRdb's table is partial and in-frame only. The sample carries about 260,000 clones, over 80% recorded once. This record comes from a study of blood T cell repertoires in COVID-19. The chain carries TRBV30 and TRBJ1-4, with a tentative D call TRBD1 (6 bases). Sequencing used PBMCs or T cells enriched from blood (not recorded which). This sequence was found in a man aged 50 or older who had been exposed to COVID-19. The CDR3, as DNA: TGTGCCTGGAGCCTCAGGGGTTGGAGTGAAAAACTGTTTTTT. This sequence encodes CAWSLRGWSEKLFF.